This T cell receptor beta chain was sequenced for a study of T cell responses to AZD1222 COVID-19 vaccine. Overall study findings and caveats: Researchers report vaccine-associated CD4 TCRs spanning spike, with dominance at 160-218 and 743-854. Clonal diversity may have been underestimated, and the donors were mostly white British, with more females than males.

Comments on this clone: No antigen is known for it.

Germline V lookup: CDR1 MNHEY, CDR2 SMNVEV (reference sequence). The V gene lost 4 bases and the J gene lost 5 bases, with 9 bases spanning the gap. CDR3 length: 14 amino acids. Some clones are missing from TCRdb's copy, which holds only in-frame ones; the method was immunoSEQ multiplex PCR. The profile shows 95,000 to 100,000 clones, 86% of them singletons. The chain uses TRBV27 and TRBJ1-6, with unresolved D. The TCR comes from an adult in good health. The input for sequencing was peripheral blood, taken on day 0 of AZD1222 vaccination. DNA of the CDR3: TGTGCCAGCAGTTACCGGGTCAATAATTCACCCCTCCACTTT. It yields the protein CASSYRVNNSPLHF.